Listed below are T cell receptor beta chains from one sample, sequenced in a study of blood T cell repertoires in COVID-19. Sequencing used immunoSEQ multiplex PCR; TCRdb keeps in-frame clones, though not all of them. The top ten clones hold roughly 27% of a sample with about 50,000 clones, roughly 85% of them seen once. The specimen sequenced was peripheral blood. The receptors stem from a man aged 65-85 years with acute or convalescent COVID-19. CDR3s include the opening cysteine and the closing phenylalanine or tryptophan. The D gene is left open where the match is weak. Expanded clones get a size class; other rows say once, few or many, or leave the size out.

J gene: TRBJ1-2
V gene: TRBV5-1
D gene: TRBD1
clone size: .
CDR3 protein: CASSLEGTGLSYGYTF
CDR3 DNA: TGCGCCAGCAGCTTGGAAGGGACAGGGTTGAGCTATGGCTACACCTTC

J gene: TRBJ1-6
V gene: TRBV6-5
D gene: .
clone size: .
CDR3 protein: CASNTGSNSPLHF
CDR3 DNA: TGTGCCAGCAATACAGGGTCTAATTCACCCCTCCACTTT

J gene: TRBJ2-3
V gene: TRBV11-2
D gene: TRBD2
clone size: .
CDR3 protein: CASSLLGGRSTDTQYF
CDR3 DNA: TGTGCCAGCAGCTTACTGGGAGGGAGGTCCACAGATACGCAGTATTTT

J gene: TRBJ2-3
V gene: TRBV5-1
D gene: TRBD2
clone size: once
CDR3 protein: CASQAGLSDTQYF
CDR3 DNA: TGCGCCAGCCAAGCGGGGTTATCGGATACGCAGTATTTT

J gene: TRBJ2-2
V gene: TRBV5-1
D gene: .
clone size: .
CDR3 protein: CASSVLEQGGTGELFF
CDR3 DNA: TGCGCCAGCAGCGTATTGGAACAGGGTGGCACCGGGGAGCTGTTTTTT

J gene: TRBJ1-5
V gene: TRBV28
D gene: .
clone size: .
CDR3 protein: CASSQNQPQHF
CDR3 DNA: TGTGCCAGCAGTCAAAATCAGCCCCAGCATTTT

J gene: TRBJ2-7
V gene: TRBV5-4
D gene: TRBD2
clone size: .
CDR3 protein: CASSISGRVYEQYF
CDR3 DNA: TGTGCCAGCAGCATTAGCGGGAGGGTCTACGAGCAGTACTTC

J gene: TRBJ2-7
V gene: TRBV6-1
D gene: TRBD1
clone size: .
CDR3 protein: CASSDTDRAVLEQYF
CDR3 DNA: TGTGCCAGCAGTGATACGGACAGGGCGGTATTAGAGCAGTACTTC

J gene: TRBJ1-1
V gene: TRBV19
D gene: .
clone size: few
CDR3 protein: CASSQDMNTEAFF
CDR3 DNA: TGTGCCAGTAGCCAAGACATGAACACTGAAGCTTTCTTT

J gene: TRBJ2-5
V gene: TRBV5-1
D gene: .
clone size: once
CDR3 protein: CASSNGAGEGETQYF
CDR3 DNA: TGCGCCAGCAGCAATGGCGCAGGGGAGGGAGAGACCCAGTACTTC

J gene: TRBJ1-1
V gene: TRBV30
D gene: .
clone size: .
CDR3 protein: CAWSVGGARGLAFF
CDR3 DNA: TGTGCCTGGAGTGTAGGCGGGGCAAGGGGCTTAGCTTTCTTT

J gene: TRBJ1-3
V gene: TRBV5-4
D gene: TRBD1
clone size: .
CDR3 protein: CASSPDRVDTIYF
CDR3 DNA: TGTGCCAGCAGCCCTGACAGGGTCGACACCATATATTTT

J gene: TRBJ2-3
V gene: TRBV7-2
D gene: .
clone size: .
CDR3 protein: CASSSQGTLDTQYF
CDR3 DNA: TGTGCCAGCAGCTCCCAAGGGACATTGGATACGCAGTATTTT

J gene: TRBJ2-1
V gene: TRBV9
D gene: TRBD2
clone size: .
CDR3 protein: CASSVAEGTSGSGDEQFF
CDR3 DNA: TGTGCCAGCAGCGTAGCCGAGGGGACTAGCGGGAGCGGTGATGAGCAGTTCTTC

J gene: TRBJ2-2
V gene: TRBV11-2
D gene: TRBD2
clone size: .
CDR3 protein: CASSWAGARTGELFF
CDR3 DNA: TGTGCCAGCAGCTGGGCGGGAGCGCGCACCGGGGAGCTGTTTTTT

J gene: TRBJ2-2
V gene: TRBV27
D gene: TRBD1
clone size: .
CDR3 protein: CASSEDRGSANTGELFF
CDR3 DNA: TGTGCCAGCAGCGAAGACAGGGGGTCCGCGAACACCGGGGAGCTGTTTTTT

J gene: TRBJ2-3
V gene: TRBV5-6
D gene: .
clone size: .
CDR3 protein: CASSLGRGTDTQYF
CDR3 DNA: TGTGCCAGCAGCTTGGGGAGGGGCACAGATACGCAGTATTTT

J gene: TRBJ2-1
V gene: TRBV19
D gene: TRBD1
clone size: .
CDR3 protein: CASSPHDPGQGAGEQFF
CDR3 DNA: TGTGCCAGTAGTCCGCACGACCCTGGACAGGGGGCCGGTGAGCAGTTCTTC

J gene: TRBJ1-2
V gene: TRBV25-1
D gene: .
clone size: .
CDR3 protein: CASSEWGTGSGYTF
CDR3 DNA: TGTGCCAGCAGTGAATGGGGAACAGGATCTGGCTACACCTTC

J gene: TRBJ2-1
V gene: TRBV2
D gene: TRBD2
clone size: .
CDR3 protein: CASSERIPGLAGERDEQFF
CDR3 DNA: TGTGCCAGCAGCGAAAGGATTCCGGGACTAGCGGGAGAAAGGGATGAGCAGTTCTTC

J gene: TRBJ1-5
V gene: TRBV11-1
D gene: .
clone size: .
CDR3 protein: CASSKQENQPQHF
CDR3 DNA: TGTGCCAGCAGCAAACAGGAGAATCAGCCCCAGCATTTT

J gene: TRBJ2-1
V gene: TRBV6-6
D gene: TRBD1
clone size: .
CDR3 protein: CASSLSGGPYNEQFF
CDR3 DNA: TGTGCCAGCAGTTTATCAGGGGGCCCCTACAATGAGCAGTTCTTC

J gene: TRBJ2-2
V gene: TRBV7-9
D gene: .
clone size: few
CDR3 protein: CASSDRHQRQNTGELFF
CDR3 DNA: TGTGCCAGCAGCGATAGACACCAAAGACAGAACACCGGGGAGCTGTTTTTT

J gene: TRBJ2-1
V gene: TRBV14
D gene: TRBD1
clone size: .
CDR3 protein: CATSDRAHRNYNEQFF
CDR3 DNA: TGTGCCACCTCTGACAGGGCCCACCGCAACTACAATGAGCAGTTCTTC

J gene: TRBJ2-7
V gene: TRBV27
D gene: TRBD1
clone size: few
CDR3 protein: CASSLGQGDEQYF
CDR3 DNA: TGTGCCAGCAGTTTGGGCCAGGGGGACGAGCAGTACTTC

J gene: TRBJ2-7
V gene: TRBV5-1
D gene: TRBD1
clone size: .
CDR3 protein: CASSRGTENEQYF
CDR3 DNA: TGCGCCAGCAGCAGAGGGACAGAAAACGAGCAGTACTTC

J gene: TRBJ2-3
V gene: TRBV6-5
D gene: .
clone size: .
CDR3 protein: CASRPGGAYTQYF
CDR3 DNA: TGTGCCAGCAGACCTGGGGGGGCGTATACGCAGTATTTT

J gene: TRBJ1-6
V gene: TRBV27
D gene: .
clone size: .
CDR3 protein: CASSLMVDKLSSYNSPLHF
CDR3 DNA: TGTGCCAGCAGTTTAATGGTCGACAAACTTAGCTCCTATAATTCACCCCTCCACTTT

J gene: TRBJ2-3
V gene: TRBV7-3
D gene: .
clone size: .
CDR3 protein: CASSLGQVGVGDTQYF
CDR3 DNA: TGTGCCAGCAGCTTAGGTCAGGTCGGGGTAGGAGATACGCAGTATTTT

J gene: TRBJ2-3
V gene: TRBV7-9
D gene: TRBD2
clone size: .
CDR3 protein: CASSLPLAGGSTDTQYF
CDR3 DNA: TGTGCCAGCAGCTTACCTCTAGCGGGGGGGAGCACAGATACGCAGTATTTT

J gene: TRBJ1-5
V gene: TRBV11-1
D gene: .
clone size: .
CDR3 protein: CASSLEMGQPQHF
CDR3 DNA: TGTGCCAGCAGCCTCGAAATGGGCCAGCCCCAGCATTTT

J gene: TRBJ2-3
V gene: TRBV7-3
D gene: TRBD1
clone size: .
CDR3 protein: CASSSRQGGTDTQYF
CDR3 DNA: TGTGCCAGCAGCTCGAGACAGGGGGGCACAGATACGCAGTATTTT

J gene: TRBJ1-2
V gene: TRBV5-1
D gene: TRBD1
clone size: .
CDR3 protein: CASSQGQGANGYTF
CDR3 DNA: TGCGCCAGCAGCCAAGGACAGGGGGCCAATGGCTACACCTTC

J gene: TRBJ1-2
V gene: TRBV7-2
D gene: TRBD1
clone size: .
CDR3 protein: CASSLRGQSNYGYTF
CDR3 DNA: TGTGCCAGCAGCTTACGGGGACAGTCTAACTATGGCTACACCTTC

J gene: TRBJ1-2
V gene: TRBV10-1
D gene: .
clone size: .
CDR3 protein: CASSPEPGYGYTF
CDR3 DNA: TGCGCCAGCAGTCCAGAACCAGGCTATGGCTACACCTTC

J gene: TRBJ2-3
V gene: TRBV5-1
D gene: .
clone size: .
CDR3 protein: CASSLDYTDTQYF
CDR3 DNA: TGCGCCAGCAGCTTGGACTACACAGATACGCAGTATTTT

J gene: TRBJ1-1
V gene: TRBV29-1
D gene: .
clone size: .
CDR3 protein: CSVEEQGRFSGTEAFF
CDR3 DNA: TGCAGCGTTGAGGAGCAGGGGAGATTTTCCGGCACTGAAGCTTTCTTT

J gene: TRBJ2-7
V gene: TRBV20-1
D gene: TRBD2
clone size: .
CDR3 protein: CSASPSGSYEQYF
CDR3 DNA: TGCAGTGCTAGTCCTAGCGGCTCTTACGAGCAGTACTTC

J gene: TRBJ2-7
V gene: TRBV9
D gene: .
clone size: .
CDR3 protein: CASSVSAQVGHYEQYF
CDR3 DNA: TGTGCCAGCAGCGTAAGTGCCCAGGTGGGCCACTACGAGCAGTACTTC

J gene: TRBJ2-3
V gene: TRBV19
D gene: TRBD2
clone size: .
CDR3 protein: CASSATGTSGRTDTQYF
CDR3 DNA: TGTGCCAGTAGTGCAACCGGGACTAGCGGCCGCACAGATACGCAGTATTTT

J gene: TRBJ2-3
V gene: TRBV28
D gene: .
clone size: .
CDR3 protein: CASSFFPGTDTQYF
CDR3 DNA: TGTGCCAGCAGTTTCTTCCCTGGCACAGATACGCAGTATTTT

J gene: TRBJ2-1
V gene: TRBV7-3
D gene: TRBD2
clone size: .
CDR3 protein: CASSLLASGYNEQFF
CDR3 DNA: TGTGCCAGCAGCTTACTGGCTAGCGGTTACAATGAGCAGTTCTTC

J gene: TRBJ2-3
V gene: TRBV5-6
D gene: TRBD2
clone size: few
CDR3 protein: CASSLITSATDTQYF
CDR3 DNA: TGTGCCAGCAGCTTGATTACTAGCGCCACAGATACGCAGTATTTT

J gene: TRBJ2-5
V gene: TRBV7-2
D gene: TRBD2
clone size: few
CDR3 protein: CASSASGGFQETQYF
CDR3 DNA: TGTGCCAGCAGCGCGAGCGGGGGGTTCCAAGAGACCCAGTACTTC

J gene: TRBJ2-7
V gene: TRBV27
D gene: TRBD1
clone size: .
CDR3 protein: CASSFNPPTGSLREQYF
CDR3 DNA: TGTGCCAGCAGTTTCAACCCCCCGACAGGGTCTCTCCGCGAGCAGTACTTC

J gene: TRBJ2-7
V gene: TRBV7-9
D gene: .
clone size: .
CDR3 protein: CASSLGSGDTREQYF
CDR3 DNA: TGTGCCAGCAGCTTAGGGAGCGGGGACACACGGGAGCAGTACTTC

J gene: TRBJ2-2
V gene: TRBV11-1
D gene: .
clone size: .
CDR3 protein: CASSLSSRRVPGELFF
CDR3 DNA: TGTGCCAGCAGCTTATCGTCTCGGCGGGTACCCGGGGAGCTGTTTTTT

J gene: TRBJ1-2
V gene: TRBV6-5
D gene: .
clone size: .
CDR3 protein: CASSSHRDYGYTF
CDR3 DNA: TGTGCCAGCAGTAGTCACCGGGATTATGGCTACACCTTC

J gene: TRBJ1-1
V gene: TRBV28
D gene: TRBD1
clone size: once
CDR3 protein: CASTVDRGLMNTEAFF
CDR3 DNA: TGTGCCAGCACCGTTGACAGGGGGCTTATGAACACTGAAGCTTTCTTT

J gene: TRBJ2-2
V gene: TRBV7-9
D gene: TRBD1
clone size: .
CDR3 protein: CASSLSGTGSAGELFF
CDR3 DNA: TGTGCCAGCAGCTTGTCCGGGACAGGGTCGGCCGGGGAGCTGTTTTTT

J gene: TRBJ1-6
V gene: TRBV6-5
D gene: .
clone size: .
CDR3 protein: CASRAGHNSPLHF
CDR3 DNA: TGTGCCAGCAGGGCAGGCCATAATTCACCCCTCCACTTT

J gene: TRBJ2-5
V gene: TRBV6-5
D gene: TRBD2
clone size: .
CDR3 protein: CASRTSGGAFETQYF
CDR3 DNA: TGTGCCAGCAGGACTAGCGGGGGAGCCTTCGAGACCCAGTACTTC

J gene: TRBJ1-5
V gene: TRBV12-3/TRBV12-4
D gene: .
clone size: .
CDR3 protein: CASSLDTQPQHF
CDR3 DNA: TGTGCCAGCAGTTTAGACACCCAGCCCCAGCATTTT

J gene: TRBJ2-1
V gene: TRBV9
D gene: .
clone size: .
CDR3 protein: CASSARGQGNEQFF
CDR3 DNA: TGTGCCAGCAGCGCCCGAGGGCAAGGCAATGAGCAGTTCTTC

J gene: TRBJ2-2
V gene: TRBV10-3
D gene: .
clone size: .
CDR3 protein: CAIRREGELFF
CDR3 DNA: TGTGCCATCCGGAGAGAAGGGGAGCTGTTTTTT